Shown below are 31 T cell receptor beta chains from a single sample sequenced in a study of regulatory T cells in long-lasting Graves disease. Regarding time point: newly diagnosed GD, antithyroid drugs for less than 3 months. Construction of the TCR library relied on RNA isolated from PBMCs. Combining iRepertoire HTBI primers with Arm-PCR of CDR3 regions, the authors built TCR beta libraries. TCRdb redid the calling of the multiplex PCR reads with MiXCR, one entry per CDR3 protein. Altogether roughly 500,000 distinct CDR3 sequences are present, around an eighth being singletons, with the ten largest covering roughly a tenth. These data also featured in a second study, about T cells in Graves' hyperthyroidism and ophthalmopathy.

Sequencing used peripheral blood mononuclear cells (PBMCs), obtained at new diagnosis, from a patient treated with antithyroid drugs. The receptor set was obtained from a young man with Graves disease.

This clonotype has at least ten counts. V and J are TRBV12-3 or TRBV12-4 and TRBJ2-7, with D unclear. The germline V and J ends were trimmed by 1 base and 6 bases, with 7 bases remaining between them. This CDR3 has 12 residues. CDR3: CASSLVSGEQYF. CDR3 in DNA: TGTGCCAGCAGTTTAGTCTCGGGCGAGCAGTACTTC.

At least ten counts were recorded for this clonotype. The rearrangement joins TRBV29-1 to TRBJ2-5; TRBD1 might be the D (5 bases). The V end was cut by 0 bases, the J end by 1 base, with 12 bases between. The CDR3 covers 15 residues. From germline, CDR1 is SQVTM and CDR2 ANQGSEA. CDR3 loop: CSVEDLRTLQETQYF. The CDR3 bases are TGCAGCGTTGAAGATCTTAGGACACTCCAAGAGACCCAGTACTTC.

The table lists this clonotype with many counts. CDR3 bases: TGCAGCGTCAGGGTCCAAATGGGCACTGAAGCTTTCTTT. Its protein is CSVRVQMGTEAFF. The chain combines TRBV29-1 with TRBJ1-1, with D possibly TRBD1 on 5 matching bases. Germline lookup yields CDR1 SQVTM and CDR2 ANQGSEA. V dropped 6 bases and J dropped 4 bases, with 15 bases sitting between them. The CDR3 covers 13 residues.

The CDR3 loop is CASSVGQGARADTQYF. CDR3 sequence (DNA): TGCGCCAGCAGCGTCGGACAGGGGGCGCGTGCAGATACGCAGTATTTT. The chain is built from TRBV5-1 and TRBJ2-3; 11 bases map to TRBD1. The CDR3 has 16 residues. Germline V gives CDR1 SGHRS, CDR2 YFSETQ. With 4 bases clipped from V and 4 bases from J, the junction kept 8 bases outside the gene matches.

This clonotype has at least ten counts. The chain combines TRBV7-2 with TRBJ2-3, with 10 bases that match TRBD1. The junction had 8 bases not matched to a gene; V was cut back by 5 bases and J by 3 bases. The CDR3 has 16 residues. The germline V gene has CDR1 SGHTA and CDR2 FQGNSA. The CDR3: CASSRVPGQGTDTQYF. The CDR3, as DNA: TGTGCCAGCAGCAGAGTACCGGGACAGGGGACAGATACGCAGTATTTT.

In its sample, this clonotype was seen a few times. The rearrangement joins TRBV7-9 to TRBJ2-1; 7 nucleotides line up with TRBD2. With 3 bases clipped from V and 5 bases from J, the junction kept 4 bases outside the gene matches. CDR3 length: 14 amino acids. CDR1 is SEHNR, CDR2 FQNEAQ, per germline (reference sequence). In nucleotides, the CDR3 is TGTGCCAGCAGCTTGTACAGCGGGGACAATGAGCAGTTCTTC. Translation: CASSLYSGDNEQFF. The whole variable domain, remainder taken from reference TRBV7-9 and TRBJ2-1, is DTGVSQNPRHKITKRGQNVTFRCDPISEHNRLYWYRQTLGQGPEFLTYFQNEAQLEKSRLLSDRFSAERPKGSFSTLEIQRTEQGDSAMYLCASSLYSGDNEQFFGPGTRLTVL.

This clonotype has just a few counts. The chain joins TRBV9 to TRBJ2-5; TRBD1 matches at 11 bases. Germline-derived CDR1 and CDR2 are SGDLS and YYNGEE. The length of the CDR3 is 15 residues. Trimming cost V 5 bases and J 3 bases; bases outside gene matches: 6. The CDR3 loop reads CASSFRGQGEETQYF. CDR3 DNA: TGTGCCAGCAGTTTTAGGGGACAGGGGGAAGAGACCCAGTACTTC.

This clonotype was observed many times. This chain's CDR3 is CASSLATFNGANQPQHF. The CDR3, as DNA: TGTGCCAGCAGTTTAGCAACTTTTAATGGGGCCAATCAGCCCCAGCATTTT. This chain joins TRBV12-3 or TRBV12-4 and TRBJ1-5, with TRBD1 as a possible D gene (5 bases). V lost 0 bases to trimming and J lost 3 bases, with 15 bases between them. This CDR3 has 17 amino acids.

The chain uses TRBV9 and TRBJ1-1, with TRBD1 matching over 8 bases. The CDR3 sequence is 15 residues long. Looked up from germline, CDR1 is SGDLS and CDR2 is YYNGEE. V was clipped by 4 bases and J by 1 base; unmatched bases: 6. This CDR3 reads CASSPGGQANTEAFF. DNA for the CDR3: TGTGCCAGCAGCCCGGGGGGACAGGCGAACACTGAAGCTTTCTTT.

This clonotype was seen ten or more times. The CDR3 sequence is CASSSPGKQPQHF. The CDR3 DNA sequence: TGTGCCAGCAGCTCCCCAGGGAAACAGCCCCAGCATTTT. The chain is built from TRBV11-3 and TRBJ1-5; possibly TRBD1 for D (5 bases). CDR3 length equals 13 residues. Trimming cost V 4 bases and J 7 bases, with 11 bases left between them. The V gene's germline CDR1 is SGHNT and CDR2 YENEEA.

This rearrangement joins TRBV11-2 to TRBJ2-3; D unclear. The germline V and J ends were trimmed by 3 bases and 2 bases, with 12 bases remaining between them. The CDR3 extends over 15 amino acids. Germline lookup yields CDR1 SGHAT and CDR2 FQNNGV. In nucleotides, the CDR3 is TGTGCCAGCAGCTTTGGGCAGATACCCACAGATACGCAGTATTTT. It specifies CASSFGQIPTDTQYF.

This clonotype has a count of ten or more. The V and J genes are TRBV15 and TRBJ2-3, with D unresolved. Trimming pared 4 bases from V and 9 bases from J, leaving 11 bases between. The CDR3 extends over 12 amino acids. Per germline, CDR1 LNHNV and CDR2 YYDKDF (reference sequence). Here the CDR3 DNA reads TGTGCCACCAGCACGATCGCCCGAACGCAGTATTTT. Protein: CATSTIARTQYF.

The chain has TRBV27 and TRBJ2-3, with D unclear. The CDR3 spans 14 residues. Germline loops: CDR1 MNHEY, CDR2 SMNVEV (reference sequence). The germline V and J ends were trimmed by 6 bases and 4 bases, with 14 bases remaining between them. This CDR3 is CASSLPSVSDTQYF. In nucleotides, the CDR3 is TGTGCCAGCAGCCTACCCAGTGTTTCAGATACGCAGTATTTT.

This clonotype was detected only a few times. This rearrangement joins TRBV5-4 to TRBJ2-3, with D unclear. V dropped 2 bases and J dropped 6 bases, with 7 bases sitting between them. Germline CDR1 and CDR2: SGHNT and YYREEE (reference sequence). The CDR3 has 12 residues. The CDR3 DNA sequence: TGTGCCAGCAGCTTACCCTGGGATACGCAGTATTTT. Translating gives CASSLPWDTQYF.

In this sample, this clonotype turned up a few times. The rearrangement joins TRBV18 to TRBJ2-7, with a weak D call TRBD2 (5 bases). CDR1 KGHSH and CDR2 LQKENI come from the germline V gene. The CDR3 covers 16 residues. V was clipped by 3 bases and J by 12 bases, with 27 bases between them. The chain's CDR3 is CASSPRPTSGLGSRYF. For the CDR3, the DNA is TGTGCCAGCTCACCGCGACCTACGAGCGGCTTGGGTAGTCGGTACTTC.

As concerns this clonotype: A much larger clone is a single base away; this may be a read error. V and J are TRBV2 and TRBJ2-3; D is unresolved. Trimming stripped 3 bases from V and 6 bases from J, with 13 bases between. Germline V gene sequence: CDR1 SNHLY, CDR2 FYNNEI. This CDR3 is 14 amino acids long. CDR3 region: CASSEGSLTDTQYF. DNA of the CDR3: TGTGCCAGCAGTGAGGGTTCACTGACGGATACGCAGTATTTT.

This clonotype has at least ten counts. The V and J genes are TRBV7-9 and TRBJ2-3; D is tentatively TRBD1 or TRBD2 (5 bases each). The CDR3 is 13 residues long. The germline V gene encodes CDR1 SEHNR and CDR2 FQNEAQ (reference sequence). Trimming took off 1 base at V and 5 bases at J, with 7 bases between the two ends. CDR3 sequence (DNA): TGTGCCAGCAGCTTAGAGAGGGGAGATACGCAGTATTTT. This translates into CASSLERGDTQYF.

Ten or more counts support this clonotype. CDR3 DNA: TGCGCCAGCAGCCATTCAGGGGCTGAGCAGTTCTTC. This translates into CASSHSGAEQFF. The rearrangement joins TRBV5-1 to TRBJ2-1, with TRBD1 as a possible D gene (6 bases). CDR3 size: 12 residues. Germline V lookup: CDR1 SGHRS, CDR2 YFSETQ. V was pared by 4 bases and J by 9 bases, with 11 bases between. The variable domain in full, completed from reference TRBV5-1 and TRBJ2-1, reads KAGVTQTPRYLIKTRGQQVTLSCSPISGHRSVSWYQQTPGQGLQFLFEYFSETQRNKGNFPGRFSGRQFSNSRSEMNVSTLELGDSALYLCASSHSGAEQFFGPGTRLTVL.

This clonotype appeared a few times. The V and J genes are TRBV5-1 and TRBJ2-1, with 12 positions matching TRBD2. The germline V gene has CDR1 SGHRS and CDR2 YFSETQ. The V gene end was trimmed by 7 bases and the J gene end by 6 bases; junction bases not matched to a gene: 5. The CDR3 consists of 14 residues. The CDR3 region has the DNA TGCGCCAGCGATCCGGGACTAGCGGGCAATGAGCAGTTCTTC. This gives the protein CASDPGLAGNEQFF.

The chain uses TRBV2 and TRBJ2-3; 10 nucleotides align to TRBD2. The CDR3 length is 15 residues. The germline gives CDR1 SNHLY, CDR2 FYNNEI. Trimming removed 3 bases from V and 4 bases from J; junction bases left unmatched: 4. The CDR3 sequence: CASSETSGLPDTQYF. For the CDR3, the DNA is TGTGCCAGCAGTGAGACTAGCGGGTTGCCAGATACGCAGTATTTT.

This chain joins TRBV29-1 and TRBJ2-6; 8 bases fit TRBD1. The V gene's germline CDR1 is SQVTM and CDR2 ANQGSEA. The V gene end was trimmed by 7 bases and the J gene end by 0 bases; junction bases not matched to a gene: 8. This CDR3 is 16 amino acids long. The CDR3 loop is CSARQGPSSGANVLTF. Here the CDR3 DNA reads TGCAGCGCTCGACAGGGGCCGAGCTCTGGGGCCAACGTCCTGACTTTC.

The chain uses TRBV6-1 and TRBJ2-7; D is ambiguous. The V gene lost 4 bases and the J gene lost 0 bases, with 13 bases spanning the gap. The CDR3 has 15 residues. The V gene's germline CDR1 is MNHNS and CDR2 SASEGT. CDR3 in DNA: TGTGCCAGCAGTGTATTGGACCTATTCTCCTACGAGCAGTACTTC. It encodes CASSVLDLFSYEQYF.

Ten or more counts support this clonotype. The gene calls are TRBV6-1 and TRBJ2-7; D is unclear. CDR1 and CDR2 from the germline V gene are MNHNS and SASEGT. The CDR3 runs 12 residues. Between the trimmed V and J ends, which lost 2 bases and 6 bases, there was a span of 8 bases. The chain's CDR3 is CASSEFDGEQYF. CDR3 bases: TGTGCCAGCAGTGAATTCGACGGCGAGCAGTACTTC.

This clonotype occurred many times. The chain uses TRBV2 and TRBJ2-7, with D uncertain. CDR1 and CDR2 from the germline V gene are SNHLY and FYNNEI. The CDR3 length is 12 residues. Trimming shortened V by 7 bases and J by 1 base, and 8 bases separated the two germline ends. The CDR3 is CASNKGSYEQYF. The DNA for the CDR3 is TGTGCCAGCAACAAAGGATCCTACGAGCAGTACTTC.

This clonotype was observed a handful of times. The chain recombines TRBV25-1 with TRBJ1-4; D is possibly TRBD1 (6 bases). Trimming stripped 6 bases from V and 8 bases from J, with 10 bases between. CDR3 size: 12 residues. CDR1 and CDR2 from the germline V gene are MGHDK and SYGVNS. The CDR3 sequence: CASRGTLEKLFF. The CDR3 DNA reads as TGTGCCAGCAGGGGGACACTAGAAAAACTGTTTTTT.

This clonotype was observed many times. This chain joins TRBV27 and TRBJ1-6; D might be TRBD1 (5 bases). Trimming cost V 1 base and J 10 bases, with 17 bases left between them. The CDR3 extends over 16 amino acids. Germline loops: CDR1 MNHEY, CDR2 SMNVEV (reference sequence). The DNA of the CDR3 is TGTGCCAGCAGTTTATTGGAGGGGCCCAAGGAGTCACCCCTCCACTTT. Its translation is CASSLLEGPKESPLHF.

This clonotype was counted at least ten times. The gene calls are TRBV7-9 and TRBJ2-1, with a tentative D call TRBD2 (6 bases). Germline CDR1 SEHNR, CDR2 FQNEAQ (reference sequence). Trimming pared 2 bases from V and 5 bases from J, leaving 13 bases between. The CDR3 consists of 15 residues. The CDR3 reads CASSLRDWTDNEQFF. The DNA of the CDR3 is TGTGCCAGCAGCTTACGGGACTGGACTGACAATGAGCAGTTCTTC. Variable domain in full (rest from reference TRBV7-9 and TRBJ2-1): DTGVSQNPRHKITKRGQNVTFRCDPISEHNRLYWYRQTLGQGPEFLTYFQNEAQLEKSRLLSDRFSAERPKGSFSTLEIQRTEQGDSAMYLCASSLRDWTDNEQFFGPGTRLTVL.

In its sample, this clonotype was seen a few times. This sequence joins TRBV9 and TRBJ2-4; no reliable D call. The CDR3 sequence is 12 residues long. Germline CDR1 reads SGDLS; CDR2 reads YYNGEE. V lost 4 bases to trimming and J lost 9 bases, with 11 bases between them. The CDR3 region is CASSRAVGIQYF. DNA for the CDR3: TGTGCCAGCAGCAGGGCGGTAGGCATTCAGTACTTC.

This clonotype was seen a few times. The V gene is TRBV18, the J gene TRBJ1-5; D call uncertain. CDR3 size: 13 residues. Trimming shortened V by 1 base and J by 9 bases, and 10 bases separated the two germline ends. CDR1 KGHSH and CDR2 LQKENI come from the germline V gene. The CDR3 DNA follows: TGTGCCAGCTCACCACGCGCAGAGGCGCCCCAGCATTTT. Amino acids: CASSPRAEAPQHF.

This clonotype has at least ten counts. Relative to the germline gene, one junction end is altered; a read error may explain this. The chain carries TRBV5-1 and TRBJ1-2; possible D gene TRBD1, 5 bases. The CDR3 is made up of 13 amino acids. Germline assignment: CDR1 SGHRS and CDR2 YFSETQ. In DNA, the CDR3 is TGTGCCAGCAGCTTCTGGGGTCAGGGCGGCTACACCTTC. It codes for CASSFWGQGGYTF. The whole variable domain, remainder taken from reference TRBV5-1 and TRBJ1-2, is KAGVTQTPRYLIKTRGQQVTLSCSPISGHRSVSWYQQTPGQGLQFLFEYFSETQRNKGNFPGRFSGRQFSNSRSEMNVSTLELGDSALYLCASSFWGQGGYTFGSGTRLTVV.

This rearrangement joins TRBV19 to TRBJ1-4; D not resolved. The V gene lost 5 bases and the J gene lost 3 bases, with 22 bases spanning the gap. Germline CDR1 LNHDA, CDR2 SQIVND (reference sequence). CDR3 size: 18 residues. The DNA for the CDR3 is TGTGCCAGTAGTGACTACCTACCCGGGCCACGGGCTAATGAAAAACTGTTTTTT. Translated, it gives CASSDYLPGPRANEKLFF.